The T cell receptor (beta chain) described here comes from a study of regulatory T cells in long-lasting Graves disease. Study results and caveats: The study found persistent patients shared more public clonotypes (roughly 2,600) than new patients (nearly 1,000).

Noted time point: persistent/refractory GD, antithyroid drugs over 5 years with positive TRAb. Scientists built the TCR library using RNA that was extracted from PBMCs. An endocrinology department in Xi'an, China, supplied the patients. In building TCR beta libraries, iRepertoire HTBI primers were used together with Arm-PCR of CDR3 regions. A single record per CDR3 protein comes from TCRdb applying MiXCR to the multiplex PCR reads. The data show a few hundred thousand distinct CDR3 sequences, about 23% seen once. This clonotype appeared many times. Its antigen is undetermined. The sequenced sample was peripheral blood mononuclear cells (PBMCs), obtained when the disease was refractory, from a patient treated with antithyroid drugs. The source is a woman in her forties with Graves disease.

Here the CDR3 reads CASSSRQGNSPLHF. In DNA, the CDR3 is TGTGCCAGCAGTTCTCGACAGGGGAATTCACCCCTCCACTTT. The chain has TRBV28 and TRBJ1-6; 8 bases map to TRBD1. Per the germline V gene, CDR1 is MDHEN and CDR2 is SYDVKM. Trimming at V came to 4 bases and at J to 7 bases, leaving 3 bases not matched to a gene. This CDR3 is built from 14 residues.